The rows below give T cell receptor beta chains drawn from one sample of a study of blood T cell repertoires in COVID-19. Some clones are missing from TCRdb's copy, which holds only in-frame ones; the method was immunoSEQ multiplex PCR. The table includes about 460,000 clones, around nine tenths detected once. Sequencing was carried out using PBMCs or T cells enriched from blood (not recorded which). The receptor set was obtained from a woman in her sixties or seventies who had recovered from COVID-19. CDR3s include the opening cysteine and the closing phenylalanine or tryptophan.

J gene: TRBJ2-3; V gene: TRBV5-1; CDR3 protein: CASSDGTGGADTQYF
J gene: TRBJ1-4; V gene: TRBV10-1; CDR3 protein: CASTTMEGSYNRNVNEKLFF
J gene: TRBJ1-3; V gene: TRBV6-5; CDR3 protein: CASSYGGQRLGNTIYF
J gene: TRBJ1-1; V gene: TRBV6-1; CDR3 protein: CASSELGKNTEAFF
J gene: TRBJ1-4; V gene: TRBV19; CDR3 protein: CASRGPNEKLFF
J gene: TRBJ2-3; V gene: TRBV5-4; CDR3 protein: CASSSLQEAGTQYF
J gene: TRBJ2-1; V gene: TRBV6-5; CDR3 protein: CASSRQETYNEQFF
J gene: TRBJ2-2; V gene: TRBV11-3; CDR3 protein: CASSYAGTANTGELFF
J gene: TRBJ2-2; V gene: TRBV9; CDR3 protein: CASSASGTPYTGELFF
J gene: TRBJ2-1; V gene: TRBV29-1; CDR3 protein: CSVVRGTGGDEQFF
J gene: TRBJ1-4; V gene: TRBV29-1; CDR3 protein: CSVNRGRNEKLFF
J gene: TRBJ2-2; V gene: TRBV7-9; CDR3 protein: CASPTRDRDTGELFF
J gene: TRBJ1-2; V gene: TRBV7-6; CDR3 protein: CASSLQGGTNYGYTF
J gene: TRBJ2-3; V gene: TRBV2; CDR3 protein: CASRAGGGTDTQYF
J gene: TRBJ1-6; V gene: TRBV19; CDR3 protein: CASSKGQSGYNSPLHF
J gene: TRBJ1-1; V gene: TRBV30; CDR3 protein: CAWKSRGGLNTEAFF
J gene: TRBJ2-7; V gene: TRBV9; CDR3 protein: CASSVSGGSSYEQYF
J gene: TRBJ2-2; V gene: TRBV27; CDR3 protein: CASSFAGTYTGELFF
J gene: TRBJ1-5; V gene: TRBV6-5; CDR3 protein: CASMVGTGGNQPQHF
J gene: TRBJ2-7; V gene: TRBV2; CDR3 protein: CASRGTRDYEQYF
J gene: TRBJ2-2; V gene: TRBV11-3; CDR3 protein: CASSSGHGQGPRELFF
J gene: TRBJ2-3; V gene: TRBV3-1/TRBV3-2; CDR3 protein: CASSQASSGSTDTQYF
J gene: TRBJ2-5; V gene: TRBV2; CDR3 protein: CASNRQGGMETQYF
J gene: TRBJ1-2; V gene: TRBV5-1; CDR3 protein: CASSLAGTGGKGYTF
J gene: TRBJ1-4; V gene: TRBV6-5; CDR3 protein: CASSSKGRGEKLFF
J gene: TRBJ2-1; V gene: TRBV5-1; CDR3 protein: CASSLAEDRVGNEQFF
J gene: TRBJ1-1; V gene: TRBV3-1/TRBV3-2; CDR3 protein: CASSQDRVNTEAFF
J gene: TRBJ1-2; V gene: TRBV6-5; CDR3 protein: CASSPTGRYGYTF
J gene: TRBJ2-2; V gene: TRBV5-1; CDR3 protein: CASSERGGYTGELFF
J gene: TRBJ1-1; V gene: TRBV7-6; CDR3 protein: CASSLEGDGYTEAFF
J gene: TRBJ1-1; V gene: TRBV3-1/TRBV3-2; CDR3 protein: CASSQGSGVTEAFF
J gene: TRBJ2-2; V gene: TRBV4-2; CDR3 protein: CASSGGGSTGELFF
J gene: TRBJ1-5; V gene: TRBV30; CDR3 protein: CAWSLADRQPQHF
J gene: TRBJ2-7; V gene: TRBV7-6; CDR3 protein: CASSLGQFEKLLDDREQYF
J gene: TRBJ1-4; V gene: TRBV6-5; CDR3 protein: CATLTQGSTNEKLFF
J gene: TRBJ1-2; V gene: TRBV6-5; CDR3 protein: CASSAPLANYGYTF
J gene: TRBJ1-1; V gene: TRBV3-1/TRBV3-2; CDR3 protein: CASSQPHRGFGTEAFF
J gene: TRBJ2-2; V gene: TRBV2; CDR3 protein: CASNPVLNTGELFF
J gene: TRBJ1-2; V gene: TRBV2; CDR3 protein: CASRHREVYGYTF
J gene: TRBJ2-4; V gene: TRBV30; CDR3 protein: CAWDRGGVLAKNIQYF
J gene: TRBJ1-1; V gene: TRBV5-1; CDR3 protein: CASSVGGAAPEAFF
J gene: TRBJ1-1; V gene: TRBV5-1; CDR3 protein: CASSPGTGNTEAFF
J gene: TRBJ1-3; V gene: TRBV4-1; CDR3 protein: CASSLQGYSGNTIYF
J gene: TRBJ1-1; V gene: TRBV4-2; CDR3 protein: CASSPRGNTEAFF
J gene: TRBJ2-1; V gene: TRBV4-1; CDR3 protein: CASSQAGLAGRSYNEQFF
J gene: TRBJ2-4; V gene: TRBV3-1/TRBV3-2; CDR3 protein: CASSPRVAGFPLAKNIQYF
J gene: TRBJ1-1; V gene: TRBV30; CDR3 protein: CAWARDSRYMGTEAFF
J gene: TRBJ1-3; V gene: TRBV2; CDR3 protein: CASSVSGGSGNTIYF
J gene: TRBJ1-1; V gene: TRBV30; CDR3 protein: CAWSVQGTRGQEAFF
J gene: TRBJ1-6; V gene: TRBV5-1; CDR3 protein: CASSTRTASSDSPLHF
J gene: TRBJ1-5; V gene: TRBV28; CDR3 protein: CATGERGPNQPQHF
J gene: TRBJ1-1; V gene: TRBV18; CDR3 protein: CASSPGQMNTEAFF
J gene: TRBJ1-2; V gene: TRBV3-1/TRBV3-2; CDR3 protein: CASSQDSGGNYGYTF
J gene: TRBJ2-1; V gene: TRBV7-2; CDR3 protein: CASSLAGGTYNEQFF
J gene: TRBJ2-3; V gene: TRBV5-1; CDR3 protein: CASSTTSGGPDTQYF
J gene: TRBJ2-3; V gene: TRBV30; CDR3 protein: CAWRRAGADTQYF
J gene: TRBJ2-1; V gene: TRBV5-1; CDR3 protein: CASSSGTTSYNEQFF
J gene: TRBJ1-3; V gene: TRBV5-6; CDR3 protein: CASSPPGAGNTIYF
J gene: TRBJ1-5; V gene: TRBV5-1; CDR3 protein: CASSLVQGDQPQHF